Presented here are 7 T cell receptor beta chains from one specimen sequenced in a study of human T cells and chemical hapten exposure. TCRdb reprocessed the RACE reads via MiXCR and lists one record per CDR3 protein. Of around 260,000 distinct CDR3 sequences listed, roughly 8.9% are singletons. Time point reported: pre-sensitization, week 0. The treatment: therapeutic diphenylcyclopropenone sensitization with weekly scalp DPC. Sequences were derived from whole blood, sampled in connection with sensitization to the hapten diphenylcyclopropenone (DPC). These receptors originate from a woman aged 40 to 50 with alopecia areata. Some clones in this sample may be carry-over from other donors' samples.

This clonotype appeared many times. In DNA form, the CDR3 reads TGTGCCAGCTCAACCGGACATCGGAGCTCTGGAAACACCATATATTTT. Protein sequence: CASSTGHRSSGNTIYF. The chain uses TRBV18 and TRBJ1-3, with TRBD1 as a possible D gene (5 bases). The germline V gene encodes CDR1 KGHSH and CDR2 LQKENI. Trimming removed 5 bases from V and 0 bases from J, with 14 bases in between. CDR3 length equals 16 residues.

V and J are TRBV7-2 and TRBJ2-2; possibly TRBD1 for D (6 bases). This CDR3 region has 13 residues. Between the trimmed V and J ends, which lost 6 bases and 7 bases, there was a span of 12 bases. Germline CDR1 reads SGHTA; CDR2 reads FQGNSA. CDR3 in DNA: TGTGCCAGCAGGCAGGGGACGAACGGGGAGCTGTTTTTT. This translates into CASRQGTNGELFF. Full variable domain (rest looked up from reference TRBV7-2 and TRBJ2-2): GAGVSQSPSNKVTEKGKDVELRCDPISGHTALYWYRQSLGQGLEFLIYFQGNSAPDKSGLPSDRFSAERTGGSVSTLTIQRTQQEDSAVYLCASRQGTNGELFFGEGSRLTVL.

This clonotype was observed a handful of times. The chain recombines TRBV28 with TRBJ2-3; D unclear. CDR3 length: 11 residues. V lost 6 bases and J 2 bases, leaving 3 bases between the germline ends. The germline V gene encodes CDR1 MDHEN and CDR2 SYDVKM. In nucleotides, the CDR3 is TGTGCCAGCAGGTTCACAGATACGCAGTATTTT. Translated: CASRFTDTQYF. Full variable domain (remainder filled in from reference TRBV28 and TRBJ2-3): DVKVTQSSRYLVKRTGEKVFLECVQDMDHENMFWYRQDPGLGLRLIYFSYDVKMKEKGDIPEGYSVSREKKERFSLILESASTNQTSMYLCASRFTDTQYFGPGTRLTVL.

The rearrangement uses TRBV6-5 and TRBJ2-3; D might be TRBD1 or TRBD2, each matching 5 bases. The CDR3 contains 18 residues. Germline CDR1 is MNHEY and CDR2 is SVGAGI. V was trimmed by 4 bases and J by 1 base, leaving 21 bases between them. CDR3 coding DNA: TGTGCCAGCAGTTCTCCCGCCGAGTGGGGGTTAGGCACAGATACGCAGTATTTT. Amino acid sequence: CASSSPAEWGLGTDTQYF.

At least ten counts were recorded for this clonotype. CDR3 in amino acids: CSATRGSTEAFF. The CDR3 DNA sequence: TGCAGTGCCACCCGGGGGAGCACTGAAGCTTTCTTT. The V call is TRBV20-1, the J call TRBJ1-1, with D perhaps TRBD1 (5 bases). Between the trimmed V and J ends, which lost 6 bases and 4 bases, there was a span of 12 bases. The CDR3 extends over 12 amino acids. The germline CDR1 and CDR2 sequences are DFQATT and SNEGSKA (reference sequence).

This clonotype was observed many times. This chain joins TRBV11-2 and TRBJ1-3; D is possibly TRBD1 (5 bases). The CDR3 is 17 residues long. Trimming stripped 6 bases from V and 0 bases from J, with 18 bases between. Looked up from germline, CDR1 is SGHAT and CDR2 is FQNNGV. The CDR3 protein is CASSSLRGGDSGNTIYF. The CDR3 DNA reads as TGTGCCAGCAGTTCCCTCCGTGGGGGGGACTCTGGAAACACCATATATTTT.

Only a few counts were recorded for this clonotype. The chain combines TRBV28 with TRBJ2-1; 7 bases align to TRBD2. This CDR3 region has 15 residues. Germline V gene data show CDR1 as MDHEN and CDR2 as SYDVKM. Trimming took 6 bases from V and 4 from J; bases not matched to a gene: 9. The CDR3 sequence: CASSSAGLTYNEQFF. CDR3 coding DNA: TGTGCCAGCAGCTCAGCGGGATTGACGTACAATGAGCAGTTCTTC. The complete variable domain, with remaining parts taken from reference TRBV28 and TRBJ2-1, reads DVKVTQSSRYLVKRTGEKVFLECVQDMDHENMFWYRQDPGLGLRLIYFSYDVKMKEKGDIPEGYSVSREKKERFSLILESASTNQTSMYLCASSSAGLTYNEQFFGPGTRLTVL.